A single sample gave rise to the 8 T cell receptor beta chains below, sequenced in a study of beta chain features in type 1 diabetes. Reverse transcription of all isolated RNA meant that expressed TCRB transcripts were sequenced. Some clones are missing from TCRdb's copy, which holds only in-frame ones; the method was immunoSEQ multiplex PCR. Of 900,000 or so clones detected, 15% to 20% appear once; the ten largest clones hold 0.02% to 0.025%. The sequencing input was naive CD4+ T cells from blood. The receptors were gathered from a woman aged 18-29 years in good health.

The V and J genes are TRBV7-2 and TRBJ2-7, with a weak D call TRBD1 (6 bases). With 0 bases removed from V and 2 bases from J, the gap between germline ends came to 11 bases. The CDR3 spans 15 residues. Looked up from germline, CDR1 is SGHTA and CDR2 is FQGNSA. The CDR3 nucleotides are TGTGCCAGCAGCTTAGCAACAGGGACCCCCTACGAGCAGTACTTC. Translation gives CASSLATGTPYEQYF.

V gene TRBV7-2 combines with J gene TRBJ1-1; TRBD1 is a possible D gene (6 bases). Germline CDR1 SGHTA, CDR2 FQGNSA. V shed 2 bases and J shed 3 bases, with 10 bases lying between them. The CDR3 is 14 amino acids. CDR3 loop: CASSLPGGYTEAFF. CDR3 in DNA: TGTGCCAGCAGCTTACCTGGGGGCTACACTGAAGCTTTCTTT.

The chain couples TRBV23-1 to TRBJ2-7; no clear D. TRBV23-1 is classed as an ORF, of uncertain function. The CDR3 length is 15 residues. Trimming shortened V by 0 bases and J by 4 bases, and 13 bases separated the two germline ends. The CDR3 region has the DNA TGCGCCAGCAGTCAATCGTGGCGGAAGGTTTACGAGCAGTACTTC. Its protein product is CASSQSWRKVYEQYF.

This clone occurred a few times. The genes are TRBV13 and TRBJ1-3; TRBD1 matches 7 bases. Trimming took 0 bases from V and 2 from J; bases not matched to a gene: 19. The length of the CDR3 is 21 residues. Germline assignment: CDR1 PRHDT and CDR2 FYEKMQ (reference sequence). CDR3 nucleotides: TGTGCCAGCAGCTTAGGGGTAATGCGGGACAGCCGCCCAGCGCCTGGAAACACCATATATTTT. Residues: CASSLGVMRDSRPAPGNTIYF.

This sequence joins TRBV29-1 and TRBJ1-4; 9 nucleotides agree with TRBD1. The CDR3 runs 15 residues. Germline lookup yields CDR1 SQVTM and CDR2 ANQGSEA. V dropped 3 bases and J dropped 6; count of bases not matched to a gene: 8. CDR3 DNA: TGCAGCGTTGATAGTTCGGGACAGGGAGATGAAAAACTGTTTTTT. Its translation: CSVDSSGQGDEKLFF.

The chain links TRBV7-2 to TRBJ2-3, with D hard to call. CDR3 length: 14 amino acids. Trimming took 5 bases from V and 2 from J, leaving 11 bases between them. From germline, CDR1 is SGHTA and CDR2 FQGNSA. This chain's CDR3 is CASSVSVITDTQYF. The DNA of the CDR3 is TGTGCCAGCAGCGTATCAGTAATCACAGATACGCAGTATTTT.

There are a few counts of this clone. This chain joins TRBV7-2 and TRBJ2-7, with TRBD2 as a possible D gene (6 bases). There are 16 residues in the CDR3. Deletions cut 2 bases from V and 0 bases from J, with 14 bases between. CDR1 SGHTA and CDR2 FQGNSA come from the germline V gene. The CDR3 coding sequence is TGTGCCAGCAGCTTATTCCGCGGAGGGCGCTCCTACGAGCAGTACTTC. This encodes CASSLFRGGRSYEQYF. The full variable domain, completed using reference TRBV7-2 and TRBJ2-7, is GAGVSQSPSNKVTEKGKDVELRCDPISGHTALYWYRQSLGQGLEFLIYFQGNSAPDKSGLPSDRFSAERTGGSVSTLTIQRTQQEDSAVYLCASSLFRGGRSYEQYFGPGTRLTVT.

This clone was detected a few times. CDR3 sequence: CASSVPAADTQYF. The CDR3 region has the DNA TGCGCCAGCAGCGTGCCGGCTGCAGATACGCAGTATTTT. V usage is TRBV5-1 and J usage is TRBJ2-3, with D unclear. The CDR3 contains 13 residues. The ends were cut back, 4 bases at V and 4 bases at J, with 10 bases in the middle. Germline CDR1 reads SGHRS; CDR2 reads YFSETQ.